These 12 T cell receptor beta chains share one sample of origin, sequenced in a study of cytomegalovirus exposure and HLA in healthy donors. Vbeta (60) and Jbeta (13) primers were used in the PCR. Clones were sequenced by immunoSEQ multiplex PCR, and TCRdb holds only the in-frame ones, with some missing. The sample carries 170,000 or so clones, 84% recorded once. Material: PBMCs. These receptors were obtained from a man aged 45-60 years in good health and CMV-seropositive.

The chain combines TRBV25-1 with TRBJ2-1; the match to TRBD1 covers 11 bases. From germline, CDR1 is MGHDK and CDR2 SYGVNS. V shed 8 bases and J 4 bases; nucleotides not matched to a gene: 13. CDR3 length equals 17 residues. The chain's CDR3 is CASGEEAGTGGYNEQFF. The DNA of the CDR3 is TGTGCCAGCGGGGAGGAGGCCGGGACAGGGGGTTACAATGAGCAGTTCTTC. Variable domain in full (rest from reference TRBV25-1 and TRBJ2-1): EADIYQTPRYLVIGTGKKITLECSQTMGHDKMYWYQQDPGMELHLIHYSYGVNSTEKGDLSSESTVSRIRTEHFPLTLESARPSHTSQYLCASGEEAGTGGYNEQFFGPGTRLTVL.

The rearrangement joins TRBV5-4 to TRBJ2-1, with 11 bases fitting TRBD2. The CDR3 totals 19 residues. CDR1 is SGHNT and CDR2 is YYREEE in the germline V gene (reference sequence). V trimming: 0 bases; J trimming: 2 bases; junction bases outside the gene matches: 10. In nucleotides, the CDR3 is TGTGCCAGCAGCTTGGCCAGAGCTAGCGGGAGGATCACCTACAATGAGCAGTTCTTC. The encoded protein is CASSLARASGRITYNEQFF. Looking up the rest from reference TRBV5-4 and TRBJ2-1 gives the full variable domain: ETGVTQSPTHLIKTRGQQVTLRCSSQSGHNTVSWYQQALGQGPQFIFQYYREEENGRGNFPPRFSGLQFPNYSSELNVNALELDDSALYLCASSLARASGRITYNEQFFGPGTRLTVL.

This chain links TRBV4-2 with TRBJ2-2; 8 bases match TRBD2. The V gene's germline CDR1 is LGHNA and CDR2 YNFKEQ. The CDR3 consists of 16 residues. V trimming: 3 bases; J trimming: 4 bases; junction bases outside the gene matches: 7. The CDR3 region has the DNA TGTGCCAGCAGCCAGTTTATAAGCGGGGGCACCGGGGAGCTGTTTTTT. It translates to CASSQFISGGTGELFF.

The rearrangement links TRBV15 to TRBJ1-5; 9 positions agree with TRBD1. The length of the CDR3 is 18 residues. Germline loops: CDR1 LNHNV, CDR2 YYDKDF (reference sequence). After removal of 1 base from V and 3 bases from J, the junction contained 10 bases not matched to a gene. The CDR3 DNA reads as TGTGCCACCAGCAGAGGACGTAACGTACAGGGGGCCAATCAGCCCCAGCATTTT. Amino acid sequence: CATSRGRNVQGANQPQHF.

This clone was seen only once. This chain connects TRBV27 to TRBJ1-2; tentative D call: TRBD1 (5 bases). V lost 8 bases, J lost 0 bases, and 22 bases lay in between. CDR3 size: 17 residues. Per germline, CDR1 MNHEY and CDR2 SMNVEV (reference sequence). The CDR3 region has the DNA TGTGCCAGCCTCCCTTTATATCGGGGGGTTACTAACTATGGCTACACCTTC. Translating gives CASLPLYRGVTNYGYTF.

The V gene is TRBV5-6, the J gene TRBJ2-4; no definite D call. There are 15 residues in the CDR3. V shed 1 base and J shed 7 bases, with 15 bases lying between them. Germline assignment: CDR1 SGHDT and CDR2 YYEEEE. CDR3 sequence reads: CASSLLWSTNNIQYF. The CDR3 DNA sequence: TGTGCCAGCAGCTTGTTATGGAGTACGAATAACATTCAGTACTTC. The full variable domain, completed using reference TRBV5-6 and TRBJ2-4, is DAGVTQSPTHLIKTRGQQVTLRCSPKSGHDTVSWYQQALGQGPQFIFQYYEEEERQRGNFPDRFSGHQFPNYSSELNVNALLLGDSALYLCASSLLWSTNNIQYFGAGTRLSVL.

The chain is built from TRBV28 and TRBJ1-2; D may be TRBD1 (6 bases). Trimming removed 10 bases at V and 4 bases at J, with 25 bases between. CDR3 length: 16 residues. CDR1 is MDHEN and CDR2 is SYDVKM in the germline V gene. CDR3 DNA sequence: TGTGCCACCCGGGGGGGCGGCGGCGGGCGCGTCTATGGCTACACCTTC. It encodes CATRGGGGGRVYGYTF.

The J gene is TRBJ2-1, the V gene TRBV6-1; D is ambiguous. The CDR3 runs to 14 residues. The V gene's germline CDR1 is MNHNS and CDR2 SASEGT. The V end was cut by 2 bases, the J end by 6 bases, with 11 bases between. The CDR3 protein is CASSELGARNEQFF. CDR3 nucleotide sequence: TGTGCCAGCAGTGAACTCGGAGCCCGCAATGAGCAGTTCTTC.

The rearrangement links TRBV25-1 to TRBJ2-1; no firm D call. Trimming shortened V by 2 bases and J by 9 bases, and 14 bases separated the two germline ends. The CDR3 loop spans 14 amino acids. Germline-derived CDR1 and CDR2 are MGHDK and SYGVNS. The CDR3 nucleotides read TGTGCCAGCAGTGAAGGAGCGTTTTTGGGTGAGCAGTTCTTC. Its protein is CASSEGAFLGEQFF. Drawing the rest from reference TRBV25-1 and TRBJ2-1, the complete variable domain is EADIYQTPRYLVIGTGKKITLECSQTMGHDKMYWYQQDPGMELHLIHYSYGVNSTEKGDLSSESTVSRIRTEHFPLTLESARPSHTSQYLCASSEGAFLGEQFFGPGTRLTVL.

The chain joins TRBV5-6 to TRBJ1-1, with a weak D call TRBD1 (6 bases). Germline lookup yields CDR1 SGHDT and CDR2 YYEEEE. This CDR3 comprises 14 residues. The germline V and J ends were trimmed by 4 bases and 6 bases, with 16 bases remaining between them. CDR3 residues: CASSRRGGFAEAFF. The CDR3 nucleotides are TGTGCCAGCAGCCGCCGTGGGGGCTTCGCTGAAGCTTTCTTT.

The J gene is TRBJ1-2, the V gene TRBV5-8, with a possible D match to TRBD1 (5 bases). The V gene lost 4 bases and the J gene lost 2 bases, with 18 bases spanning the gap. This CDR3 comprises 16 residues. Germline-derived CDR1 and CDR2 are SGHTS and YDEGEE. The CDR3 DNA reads TGTGCCAGCAGCCTCCGAGGCAGGGCTAAAAACTATGGCTACACCTTC. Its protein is CASSLRGRAKNYGYTF.

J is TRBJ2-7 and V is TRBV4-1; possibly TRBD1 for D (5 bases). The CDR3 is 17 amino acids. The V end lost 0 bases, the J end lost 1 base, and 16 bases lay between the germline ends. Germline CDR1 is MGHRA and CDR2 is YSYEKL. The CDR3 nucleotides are TGCGCCAGCAGCCAAGATCCCCAGGGCCTAGGATCCTACGAGCAGTACTTC. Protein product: CASSQDPQGLGSYEQYF.